The present TCR beta chain was sequenced within a study of early T cells in non-severe SARS-CoV-2 infection. In TCRdb, the 5' RACE reads were re-called with MiXCR into one record per CDR3 protein. Of 75,000 or so distinct CDR3 sequences in the sample, 11% were seen once. This clonotype turned up a few times. With 6 bases removed from V and 2 bases from J, the gap between germline ends came to 17 bases. The CDR3 runs 16 residues. This receptor was taken from an adult who was a healthcare worker with PCR-confirmed SARS-CoV-2 infection or an uninfected control (not recorded which). This specimen was whole blood, taken at baseline. The rearrangement joins TRBV12-3 or TRBV12-4 to TRBJ1-5, with a weak D call TRBD1 (5 bases). CDR3 in DNA: TGTGCCAGCAGCATGGCCCAGGGAGGGGGCAATCAGCCCCAGCATTTT. Translation: CASSMAQGGGNQPQHF.